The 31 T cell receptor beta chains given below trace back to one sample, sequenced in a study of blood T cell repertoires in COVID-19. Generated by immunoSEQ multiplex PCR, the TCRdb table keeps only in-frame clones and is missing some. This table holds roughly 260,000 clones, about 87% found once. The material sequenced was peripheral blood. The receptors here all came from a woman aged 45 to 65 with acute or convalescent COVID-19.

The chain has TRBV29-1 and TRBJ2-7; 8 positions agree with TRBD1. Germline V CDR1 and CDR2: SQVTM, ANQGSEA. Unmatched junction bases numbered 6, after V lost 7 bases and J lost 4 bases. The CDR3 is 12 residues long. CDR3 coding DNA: TGCAGCGGAGGACAGGGCGGGTACGAGCAGTACTTC. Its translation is CSGGQGGYEQYF.

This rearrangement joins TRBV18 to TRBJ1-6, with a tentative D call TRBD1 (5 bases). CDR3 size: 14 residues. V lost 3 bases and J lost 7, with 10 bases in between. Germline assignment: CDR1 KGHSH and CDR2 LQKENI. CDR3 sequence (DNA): TGTGCCAGCTCACCCCTTAGGGGCAATTCACCCCTCCACTTT. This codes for CASSPLRGNSPLHF.

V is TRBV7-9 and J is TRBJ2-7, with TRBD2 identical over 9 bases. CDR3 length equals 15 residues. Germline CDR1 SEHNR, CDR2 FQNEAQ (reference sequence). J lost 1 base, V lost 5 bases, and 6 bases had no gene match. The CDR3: CASSTSSGSSYEQYF. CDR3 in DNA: TGTGCCAGCAGCACCAGTAGCGGGAGTTCCTACGAGCAGTACTTC.

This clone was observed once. The CDR3 spells CATSDSGTGANGYTF. The CDR3 DNA sequence: TGTGCCACCAGTGATTCCGGGACAGGGGCAAACGGCTACACCTTC. The genes are TRBV24-1 and TRBJ1-2, with 10 bases matching TRBD1. CDR1 and CDR2 (germline): KGHDR, SFDVKD. Trimming removed 2 bases from V and 8 bases from J; junction bases left unmatched: 7. CDR3 length: 15 residues.

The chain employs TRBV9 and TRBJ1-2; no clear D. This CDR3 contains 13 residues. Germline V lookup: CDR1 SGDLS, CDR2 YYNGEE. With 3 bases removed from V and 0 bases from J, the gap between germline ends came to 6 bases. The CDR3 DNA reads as TGTGCCAGCAGCGCGAGCCCTAACTATGGCTACACCTTC. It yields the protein CASSASPNYGYTF.

The CDR3 is CASSPLRTSGRAGTQYF. The CDR3 DNA is TGTGCCAGCAGTCCTCTCAGGACTAGCGGGAGGGCGGGGACCCAGTACTTC. The V and J genes are TRBV7-6 and TRBJ2-5; TRBD2 matches at 15 bases. Germline-derived CDR1 and CDR2 are SGHVS and FNYEAQ. Trimming removed 6 bases from V and 7 bases from J; junction bases left unmatched: 12. CDR3 length equals 17 residues.

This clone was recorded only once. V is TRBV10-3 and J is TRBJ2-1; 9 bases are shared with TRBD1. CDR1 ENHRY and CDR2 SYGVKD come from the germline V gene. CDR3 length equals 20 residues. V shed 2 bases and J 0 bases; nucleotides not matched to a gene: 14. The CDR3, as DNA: TGTGCCATCAGTGAGAACTCTGGGACAGGGATGTGGAACTCCTACAATGAGCAGTTCTTC. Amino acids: CAISENSGTGMWNSYNEQFF.

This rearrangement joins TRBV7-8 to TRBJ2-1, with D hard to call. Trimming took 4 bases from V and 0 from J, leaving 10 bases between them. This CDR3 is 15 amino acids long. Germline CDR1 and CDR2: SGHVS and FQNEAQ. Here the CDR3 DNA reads TGTGCCAGCAGCTGGAGCGAGAGCTCCTACAATGAGCAGTTCTTC. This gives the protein CASSWSESSYNEQFF.

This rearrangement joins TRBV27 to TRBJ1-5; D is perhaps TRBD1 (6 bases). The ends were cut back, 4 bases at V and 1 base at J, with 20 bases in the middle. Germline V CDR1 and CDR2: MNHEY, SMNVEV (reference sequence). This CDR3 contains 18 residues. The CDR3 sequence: CASSSIPPGELSNQPQHF. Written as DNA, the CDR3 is TGTGCCAGCAGTTCAATACCACCAGGGGAATTAAGCAATCAGCCCCAGCATTTT.

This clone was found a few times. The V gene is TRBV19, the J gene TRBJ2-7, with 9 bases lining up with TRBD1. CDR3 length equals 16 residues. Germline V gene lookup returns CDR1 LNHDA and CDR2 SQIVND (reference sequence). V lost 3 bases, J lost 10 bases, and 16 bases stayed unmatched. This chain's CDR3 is CASSMTPGQGPTVQYF. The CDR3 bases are TGTGCCAGTAGTATGACCCCGGGACAGGGACCCACTGTACAGTACTTC. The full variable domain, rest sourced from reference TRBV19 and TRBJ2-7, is DGGITQSPKYLFRKEGQNVTLSCEQNLNHDAMYWYRQDPGQGLRLIYYSQIVNDFQKGDIAEGYSVSREKKESFPLTVTSAQKNPTAFYLCASSMTPGQGPTVQYFGPGTRLTVT.

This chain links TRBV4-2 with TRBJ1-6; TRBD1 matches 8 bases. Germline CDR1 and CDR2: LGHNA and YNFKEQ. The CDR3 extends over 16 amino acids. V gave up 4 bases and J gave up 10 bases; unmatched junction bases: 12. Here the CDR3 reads CASSREQDRVGSPLHF. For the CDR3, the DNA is TGTGCCAGCAGCCGAGAACAGGACAGGGTAGGGTCACCCCTCCACTTT.

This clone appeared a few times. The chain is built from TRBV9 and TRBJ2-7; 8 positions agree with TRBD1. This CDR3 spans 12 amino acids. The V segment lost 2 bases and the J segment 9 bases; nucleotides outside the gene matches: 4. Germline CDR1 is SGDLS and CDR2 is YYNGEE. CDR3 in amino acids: CASSVSGGVQYF. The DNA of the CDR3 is TGTGCCAGCAGCGTTTCAGGGGGCGTGCAGTACTTC.

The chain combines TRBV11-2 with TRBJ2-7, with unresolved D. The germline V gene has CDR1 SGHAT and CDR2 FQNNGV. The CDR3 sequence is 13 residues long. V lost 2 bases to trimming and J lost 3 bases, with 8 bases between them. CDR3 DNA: TGTGCCAGCAGCTTAACAGTCAACTACGAGCAGTACTTC. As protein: CASSLTVNYEQYF.

CDR3 coding DNA: TGTGCCAGCAGCCGGACAGGGACTGAAGCTTTCTTT. Protein: CASSRTGTEAFF. The rearrangement links TRBV14 to TRBJ1-1; 8 positions agree with TRBD1. The CDR3 contains 12 residues. V lost 4 bases and J lost 5; bases outside the gene matches: 0. Germline V gene lookup returns CDR1 SGHDN and CDR2 FVKESK.

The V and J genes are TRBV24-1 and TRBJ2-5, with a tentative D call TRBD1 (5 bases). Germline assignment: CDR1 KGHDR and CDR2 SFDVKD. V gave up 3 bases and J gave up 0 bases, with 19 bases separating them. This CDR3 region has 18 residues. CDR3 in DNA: TGTGCCACCAGTGATCCCACCACGAGACAGTCTAACCAAGAGACCCAGTACTTC. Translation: CATSDPTTRQSNQETQYF.

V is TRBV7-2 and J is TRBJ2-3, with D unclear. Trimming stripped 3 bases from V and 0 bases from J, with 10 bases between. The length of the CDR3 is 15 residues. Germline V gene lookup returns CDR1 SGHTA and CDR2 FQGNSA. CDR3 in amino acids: CASSFLSYSTDTQYF. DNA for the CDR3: TGTGCCAGCAGCTTTTTGTCCTATAGCACAGATACGCAGTATTTT.

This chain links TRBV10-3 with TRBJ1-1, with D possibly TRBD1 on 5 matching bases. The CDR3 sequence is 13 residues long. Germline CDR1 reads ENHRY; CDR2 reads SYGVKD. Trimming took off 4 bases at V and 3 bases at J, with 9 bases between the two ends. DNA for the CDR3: TGTGCCATCAGTGTCCGGGGGGACACTGAAGCTTTCTTT. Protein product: CAISVRGDTEAFF.

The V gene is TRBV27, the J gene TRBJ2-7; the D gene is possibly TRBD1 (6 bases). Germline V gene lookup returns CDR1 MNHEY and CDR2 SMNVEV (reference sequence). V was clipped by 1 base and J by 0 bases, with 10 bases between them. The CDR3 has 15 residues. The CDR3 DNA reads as TGTGCCAGCAGTTTATTTGGGGGCCGCTCCTACGAGCAGTACTTC. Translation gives CASSLFGGRSYEQYF.

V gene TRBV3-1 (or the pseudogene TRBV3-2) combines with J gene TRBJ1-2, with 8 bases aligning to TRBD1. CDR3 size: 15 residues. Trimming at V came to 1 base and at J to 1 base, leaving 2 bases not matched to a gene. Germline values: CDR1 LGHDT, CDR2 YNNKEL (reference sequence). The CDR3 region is CASSQGTGYNYGYTF. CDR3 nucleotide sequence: TGTGCCAGCAGCCAAGGGACAGGGTATAACTATGGCTACACCTTC.

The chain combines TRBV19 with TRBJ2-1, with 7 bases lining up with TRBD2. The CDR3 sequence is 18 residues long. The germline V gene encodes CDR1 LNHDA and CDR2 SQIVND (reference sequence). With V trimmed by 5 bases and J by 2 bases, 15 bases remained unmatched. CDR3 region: CASSLLSSGGRAYNEQFF. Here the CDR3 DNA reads TGTGCCAGTAGTCTCCTCTCCTCCGGGGGGAGGGCCTACAATGAGCAGTTCTTC.

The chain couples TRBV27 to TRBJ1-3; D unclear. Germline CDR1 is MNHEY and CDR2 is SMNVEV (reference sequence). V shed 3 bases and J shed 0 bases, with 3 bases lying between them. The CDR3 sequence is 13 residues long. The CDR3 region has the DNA TGTGCCAGCAGTTTCCGCTCTGGAAACACCATATATTTT. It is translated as CASSFRSGNTIYF.

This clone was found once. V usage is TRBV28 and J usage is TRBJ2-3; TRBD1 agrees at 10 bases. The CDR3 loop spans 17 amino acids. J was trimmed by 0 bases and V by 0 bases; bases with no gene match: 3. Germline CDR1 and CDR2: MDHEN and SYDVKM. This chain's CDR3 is CASSLWGTGASTDTQYF. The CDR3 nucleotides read TGTGCCAGCAGTTTATGGGGGACAGGGGCTAGCACAGATACGCAGTATTTT.

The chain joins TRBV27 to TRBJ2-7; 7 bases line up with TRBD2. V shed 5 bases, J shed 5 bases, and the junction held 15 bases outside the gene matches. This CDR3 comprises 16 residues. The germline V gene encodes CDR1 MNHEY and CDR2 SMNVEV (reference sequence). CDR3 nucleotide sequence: TGTGCCAGCAGTAAGGCCGGAGCGGGAAGGCTGGACGAGCAGTACTTC. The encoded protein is CASSKAGAGRLDEQYF.

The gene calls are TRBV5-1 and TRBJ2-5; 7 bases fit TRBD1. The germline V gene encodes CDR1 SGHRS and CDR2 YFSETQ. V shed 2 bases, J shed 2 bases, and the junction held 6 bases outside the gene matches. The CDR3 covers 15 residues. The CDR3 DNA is TGCGCCAGCAGCTTAGCTACAGGGGAACAAGAGACCCAGTACTTC. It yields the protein CASSLATGEQETQYF.

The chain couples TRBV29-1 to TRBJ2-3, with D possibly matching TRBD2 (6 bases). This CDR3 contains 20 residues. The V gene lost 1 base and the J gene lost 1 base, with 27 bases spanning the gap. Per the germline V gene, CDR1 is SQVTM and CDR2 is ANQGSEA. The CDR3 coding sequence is TGCAGCGTTGAAGTGTTGTTTGTGCCGCGGGGCCACGGGGGCACAGATACGCAGTATTTT. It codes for CSVEVLFVPRGHGGTDTQYF.

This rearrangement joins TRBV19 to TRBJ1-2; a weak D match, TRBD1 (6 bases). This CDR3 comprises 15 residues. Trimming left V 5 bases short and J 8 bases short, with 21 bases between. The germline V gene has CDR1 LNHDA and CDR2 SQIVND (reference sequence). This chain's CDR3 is CASSEKGGMEPGYTF. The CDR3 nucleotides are TGTGCCAGTAGTGAAAAGGGGGGGATGGAGCCCGGCTACACCTTC.

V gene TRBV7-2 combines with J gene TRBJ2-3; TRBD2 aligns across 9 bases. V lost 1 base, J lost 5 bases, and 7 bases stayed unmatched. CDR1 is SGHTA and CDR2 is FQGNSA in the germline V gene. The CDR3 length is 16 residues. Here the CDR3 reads CASSLEGLAGQDTQYF. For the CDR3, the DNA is TGTGCCAGCAGCTTAGAGGGACTAGCAGGACAAGATACGCAGTATTTT.

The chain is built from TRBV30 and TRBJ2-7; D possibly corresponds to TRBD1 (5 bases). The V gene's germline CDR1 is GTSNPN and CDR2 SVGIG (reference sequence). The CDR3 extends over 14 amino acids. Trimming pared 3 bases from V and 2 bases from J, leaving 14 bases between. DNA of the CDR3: TGTGCCTGGAGGCCCCAACAGGCCACCTACGAGCAGTACTTC. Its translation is CAWRPQQATYEQYF.

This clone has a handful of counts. CDR3 amino acids: CSVKQGVDWYEQYF. The CDR3 DNA is TGCAGCGTCAAACAGGGGGTGGATTGGTACGAGCAGTACTTC. The rearrangement links TRBV29-1 to TRBJ2-7; 8 bases fit TRBD1. V was clipped by 6 bases and J by 4 bases; unmatched bases: 11. Germline assignment: CDR1 SQVTM and CDR2 ANQGSEA. This CDR3 comprises 14 residues.

This chain's CDR3 is CASSLISGVGFTEAFF. CDR3 DNA: TGTGCCAGCAGCTTAATCTCAGGGGTCGGGTTCACTGAAGCTTTCTTT. The genes are TRBV7-9 and TRBJ1-1, with D tentatively TRBD1 (6 bases). Germline V gene sequence: CDR1 SEHNR, CDR2 FQNEAQ (reference sequence). V lost 2 bases and J lost 4, with 17 bases in between. This CDR3 comprises 16 residues.

This CDR3 is CAWSVHFNTEAFF. The CDR3 DNA is TGTGCCTGGAGTGTACATTTTAACACTGAAGCTTTCTTT. The chain has TRBV30 and TRBJ1-1; D gene unclear. Germline V gene sequence: CDR1 GTSNPN, CDR2 SVGIG (reference sequence). V lost 0 bases and J 2 bases, leaving 7 bases between the germline ends. The CDR3 extends over 13 amino acids.